The 7 T cell receptor beta chains below all came from one sample that was sequenced in a study of blood T cell repertoires in COVID-19. Produced via immunoSEQ multiplex PCR; TCRdb's table is partial and in-frame only. In the table there are about 100,000 clones, around 88% of which are singletons. The sample comprised peripheral blood. The receptors were sampled from a human donor in a cohort sampled during active COVID-19.

The rearrangement uses TRBV14 and TRBJ1-3; possibly TRBD1 for D (5 bases). Trimming took off 2 bases at V and 0 bases at J, with 11 bases between the two ends. The CDR3 spans 16 residues. Germline-derived CDR1 and CDR2 are SGHDN and FVKESK. CDR3: CASSQIDSNSGNTIYF. The CDR3 DNA reads TGTGCCAGCAGCCAAATTGACAGCAACTCTGGAAACACCATATATTTT.

As DNA, the CDR3 is TGTGCCAGCAGTTACGGGGTAAGCAATCAGCCCCAGCATTTT. Amino acid sequence: CASSYGVSNQPQHF. The chain employs TRBV28 and TRBJ1-5; unclear D gene. V was shortened by 4 bases and J by 1 base, with 8 bases between the two germline ends. The germline V gene encodes CDR1 MDHEN and CDR2 SYDVKM. The CDR3 length is 14 residues.

This chain links TRBV19 with TRBJ2-5; tentative D call: TRBD1 (6 bases). The CDR3 is 16 amino acids. The V end was cut by 1 base, the J end by 2 bases, with 14 bases between. Germline V gene data show CDR1 as LNHDA and CDR2 as SQIVND (reference sequence). CDR3 bases: TGTGCCAGTAGTATAGTCGGGGACACAGGGCAAGAGACCCAGTACTTC. Translated: CASSIVGDTGQETQYF. Full variable domain (rest looked up from reference TRBV19 and TRBJ2-5): DGGITQSPKYLFRKEGQNVTLSCEQNLNHDAMYWYRQDPGQGLRLIYYSQIVNDFQKGDIAEGYSVSREKKESFPLTVTSAQKNPTAFYLCASSIVGDTGQETQYFGPGTRLLVL.

The chain uses TRBV19 and TRBJ1-2; 7 nucleotides align to TRBD1. V lost 1 base and J lost 6; bases outside the gene matches: 11. Germline loops: CDR1 LNHDA, CDR2 SQIVND (reference sequence). The CDR3 sequence is 16 residues long. The chain's CDR3 is CASSIAPSTGRNGYTF. The CDR3 nucleotides are TGTGCCAGTAGTATAGCTCCCTCGACAGGGCGGAATGGCTACACCTTC.

The rearrangement joins TRBV7-2 to TRBJ2-2, with a tentative D call TRBD2 (7 bases). CDR3 length equals 15 residues. V dropped 5 bases and J dropped 0 bases, with 10 bases sitting between them. Germline CDR1 is SGHTA and CDR2 is FQGNSA. CDR3 DNA: TGTGCCAGCAGCCGCGGGGGCGCGAACACCGGGGAGCTGTTTTTT. Its translation: CASSRGGANTGELFF.

V gene TRBV2 combines with J gene TRBJ2-2; D gene ambiguous. This CDR3 comprises 13 residues. Germline V CDR1 and CDR2: SNHLY, FYNNEI. V lost 4 bases and J lost 6, with 9 bases in between. This chain's CDR3 is CASSAETAGELFF. The CDR3 region has the DNA TGTGCCAGCAGTGCGGAGACCGCCGGGGAGCTGTTTTTT. The full variable domain, with the rest looked up from reference TRBV2 and TRBJ2-2, is EPEVTQTPSHQVTQMGQEVILRCVPISNHLYFYWYRQILGQKVEFLVSFYNNEISEKSEIFDDQFSVERPDGSNFTLKIRSTKLEDSAMYFCASSAETAGELFFGEGSRLTVL.

The V call is TRBV11-2, the J call TRBJ2-4; D unclear. Trimming shortened V by 4 bases and J by 0 bases, and 19 bases separated the two germline ends. Germline CDR1 is SGHAT and CDR2 is FQNNGV. The CDR3 covers 18 residues. The DNA for the CDR3 is TGTGCCAGCAGCTCTATAAGTGGAGAATTTGTAGCCAAAAACATTCAGTACTTC. This gives the protein CASSSISGEFVAKNIQYF. The full variable domain, its missing parts supplied by reference TRBV11-2 and TRBJ2-4, is EAGVAQSPRYKIIEKRQSVAFWCNPISGHATLYWYQQILGQGPKLLIQFQNNGVVDDSQLPKDRFSAERLKGVDSTLKIQPAKLEDSAVYLCASSSISGEFVAKNIQYFGAGTRLSVL.